This T cell receptor beta chain was captured in a study of CD4 T cells in relation to SARS-CoV-2 and coronaviruses. Sequencing used immunoSEQ multiplex PCR; TCRdb keeps in-frame clones, though not all of them. The profile shows about 29,000 clones, 70% to 85% of them singletons. Whole-study results and caveats: No crossreactivity against non-spike viral proteins was tested here.

Trimming removed 1 base at V and 0 bases at J, with 21 bases between. The length of the CDR3 is 19 residues. The germline V gene has CDR1 LNHDA and CDR2 SQIVND (reference sequence). With respect to this clone: Its antigen remains unknown.

Before the COVID-19 pandemic, during about 2011-2019, CD4+ T cells were taken from unexposed donors. Isolation of CD4+ T cells took place after about 9 days in culture. This chain joins TRBV19 and TRBJ1-2; no clear D. The sequence came from a human donor in good health. What was sequenced was CD4+ T cells from PBMCs, cultured in vitro. DNA of the CDR3: TGTGCCAGTAGTATAGGGACGTCCAATTTGGGTTTAGCTAACTATGGCTACACCTTC. Encoded protein: CASSIGTSNLGLANYGYTF. The full variable domain, with the rest looked up from reference TRBV19 and TRBJ1-2, is DGGITQSPKYLFRKEGQNVTLSCEQNLNHDAMYWYRQDPGQGLRLIYYSQIVNDFQKGDIAEGYSVSREKKESFPLTVTSAQKNPTAFYLCASSIGTSNLGLANYGYTFGSGTRLTVV.